One sample yielded the 25 T cell receptor beta chains listed below, sequenced in a study of cytomegalovirus exposure and HLA in healthy donors. PCR used 60 Vbeta primers and 13 Jbeta primers. TCRdb's table, derived via immunoSEQ multiplex PCR, lists solely in-frame clones and lacks some. The table has 100,000 to 150,000 clones, 60% to 80% seen once; the top ten hold 0.94%. Source material: PBMCs. The receptors derive from a woman aged 55-69 years in good health and CMV-seronegative.

In regard to this clone: Distinct nucleotide sequences in the sample also encode this CDR3. The rearrangement uses TRBV5-1 and TRBJ2-5; 8 nucleotides line up with TRBD2. Trimming cost V 5 bases and J 2 bases; bases outside gene matches: 5. The CDR3 sequence is 14 residues long. Germline CDR1 reads SGHRS; CDR2 reads YFSETQ. The CDR3 DNA follows: TGCGCCAGCAGGGTAGCGGGATCTCAAGAGACCCAGTACTTC. Encoded protein: CASRVAGSQETQYF.

V and J are TRBV30 and TRBJ1-2, with D maybe TRBD1 (6 bases). Trimming left V 2 bases short and J 4 bases short, with 14 bases between. From germline, CDR1 is GTSNPN and CDR2 SVGIG (reference sequence). CDR3 length: 14 residues. The chain's CDR3 is CAWSKTGLLYGYTF. In nucleotides, the CDR3 is TGTGCCTGGAGTAAAACAGGGTTGCTCTATGGCTACACCTTC.

The chain joins TRBV25-1 to TRBJ1-3; no reliable D call. CDR3 length equals 13 residues. Germline values: CDR1 MGHDK, CDR2 SYGVNS. The V and J ends lost 8 bases and 0 bases respectively, with 8 bases between them. CDR3 in DNA: TGTGCCAGCTCCCAGAACTCTGGAAACACCATATATTTT. Translated: CASSQNSGNTIYF.

The V call is TRBV11-2, the J call TRBJ1-3, with D possibly TRBD1 on 5 matching bases. The V gene lost 1 base and the J gene lost 4 bases, with 14 bases spanning the gap. The CDR3 sequence is 16 residues long. The germline CDR1 and CDR2 sequences are SGHAT and FQNNGV. CDR3 bases: TGTGCCAGCAGCTTAGTTCTCGGGGGTATGGGAAACACCATATATTTT. It encodes CASSLVLGGMGNTIYF.

J is TRBJ2-7 and V is TRBV5-6; TRBD2 agrees at 14 bases. CDR1 SGHDT and CDR2 YYEEEE come from the germline V gene. The CDR3 has 16 amino acids. The ends lost 3 bases at V and 1 base at J; junction bases unmatched: 3. The CDR3 DNA sequence: TGTGCCAGCAGCTCGGGACTAGCGGGGGATTCCTACGAGCAGTACTTC. Translating it yields CASSSGLAGDSYEQYF.

V and J are TRBV7-2 and TRBJ2-5; possible D gene TRBD1, 5 bases. Germline V gene data show CDR1 as SGHTA and CDR2 as FQGNSA. Between the trimmed V and J ends, which lost 5 bases and 2 bases, there was a span of 9 bases. This CDR3 spans 13 amino acids. As DNA, the CDR3 is TGTGCCAGCAGCCCAGGGTCACAAGAGACCCAGTACTTC. It yields the protein CASSPGSQETQYF. Supplemented by reference TRBV7-2 and TRBJ2-5, the full variable domain reads GAGVSQSPSNKVTEKGKDVELRCDPISGHTALYWYRQSLGQGLEFLIYFQGNSAPDKSGLPSDRFSAERTGGSVSTLTIQRTQQEDSAVYLCASSPGSQETQYFGPGTRLLVL.

This chain links TRBV29-1 with TRBJ1-1; D is perhaps TRBD1 (6 bases). This CDR3 region has 13 residues. Deletions cut 8 bases from V and 8 bases from J, with 21 bases between. Germline assignment: CDR1 SQVTM and CDR2 ANQGSEA. The CDR3 DNA follows: TGCAGCTCCCGACGAGGGGGGGAGGTGGAAGCTTTCTTT. Protein sequence: CSSRRGGEVEAFF.

The chain employs TRBV27 and TRBJ1-3; D call uncertain. With 2 bases removed from V and 0 bases from J, the gap between germline ends came to 8 bases. Germline V lookup: CDR1 MNHEY, CDR2 SMNVEV (reference sequence). The CDR3 contains 15 residues. CDR3 region: CASSLSGYSGNTIYF. The CDR3 nucleotides read TGTGCCAGCAGTTTAAGCGGGTACTCTGGAAACACCATATATTTT.

The chain joins TRBV5-1 to TRBJ2-5, with TRBD1 matching 8 bases. From germline, CDR1 is SGHRS and CDR2 YFSETQ. V was clipped by 2 bases and J by 7 bases; unmatched bases: 4. The CDR3 sequence is 13 residues long. In DNA, the CDR3 is TGCGCCAGCAGCTTAGGACAGGGCGGGACCCAGTACTTC. Translating it yields CASSLGQGGTQYF.

This clone was counted a single time. The chain links TRBV10-3 to TRBJ1-5; unclear D gene. The V gene's germline CDR1 is ENHRY and CDR2 SYGVKD. Trimming removed 8 bases from V and 1 base from J, with 9 bases in between. CDR3 length: 13 amino acids. In nucleotides, the CDR3 is TGTGCCATCGCGGGGTGGAGCAATCAGCCCCAGCATTTT. Its translation: CAIAGWSNQPQHF.

This chain uses TRBV6-1 with TRBJ1-6; the D gene is possibly TRBD1 (5 bases). This CDR3 is built from 18 residues. V lost 2 bases and J lost 7, with 21 bases in between. Germline CDR1 is MNHNS and CDR2 is SASEGT. The CDR3 DNA follows: TGTGCCAGCAGTGAAATCCATGGGGCAGCCACAGGAAATTCACCCCTCCACTTT. Residues: CASSEIHGAATGNSPLHF.

The CDR3 DNA reads as TGTGCCAGCAGTGGGGGCTTTGGGCCGACCGGGACAGGGCGCTCTGAGCAGTTCTTC. This translates into CASSGGFGPTGTGRSEQFF. The V gene is TRBV2, the J gene TRBJ2-1, with 9 bases lining up with TRBD1. The CDR3 loop spans 19 amino acids. V shed 4 bases and J 9 bases; nucleotides not matched to a gene: 22. Per the germline V gene, CDR1 is SNHLY and CDR2 is FYNNEI. The entire variable domain, with the rest obtained from reference TRBV2 and TRBJ2-1, is as follows: EPEVTQTPSHQVTQMGQEVILRCVPISNHLYFYWYRQILGQKVEFLVSFYNNEISEKSEIFDDQFSVERPDGSNFTLKIRSTKLEDSAMYFCASSGGFGPTGTGRSEQFFGPGTRLTVL.

The genes are TRBV7-8 and TRBJ2-6, with TRBD2 as a possible D gene (5 bases). The V and J ends lost 2 bases and 7 bases respectively, with 27 bases between them. The CDR3 runs 20 residues. Germline values: CDR1 SGHVS, CDR2 FQNEAQ. This chain's CDR3 is CASSLRAGRSGVWEANVLTF. DNA for the CDR3: TGTGCCAGCAGCTTAAGGGCGGGCAGGTCGGGTGTCTGGGAAGCCAACGTCCTGACTTTC.

CDR3 sequence reads: CASSRQRTTYEQYF. CDR3 DNA: TGTGCCAGCAGCCGACAAAGGACAACCTACGAGCAGTACTTC. The genes are TRBV11-2 and TRBJ2-5; possible D gene TRBD1, 5 bases. The tail of the sequence fits TRBJ2-7 better, so the J call may be wrong. The V gene's germline CDR1 is SGHAT and CDR2 FQNNGV. CDR3 length: 14 residues.

The J gene is TRBJ2-1, the V gene TRBV6-1, with 10 bases that match TRBD2. With 7 bases clipped from V and 8 bases from J, the junction kept 8 bases outside the gene matches. CDR3 size: 14 residues. Per the germline V gene, CDR1 is MNHNS and CDR2 is SASEGT. CDR3 nucleotide sequence: TGTGCCAGCACCGATACTAGCGGGATGTATGAGCAGTTCTTC. It yields the protein CASTDTSGMYEQFF.

The chain is built from TRBV6-1 and TRBJ2-1, with a tentative D call TRBD2 (5 bases). CDR3 length: 16 residues. V gave up 4 bases and J gave up 5 bases, with 18 bases separating them. Germline V gives CDR1 MNHNS, CDR2 SASEGT. The CDR3 spells CASSGFGIPINNEQFF. The CDR3 nucleotides are TGTGCCAGCAGTGGTTTCGGGATACCCATCAACAATGAGCAGTTCTTC.

The chain carries TRBV5-1 and TRBJ1-6; D gene unclear. Germline-derived CDR1 and CDR2 are SGHRS and YFSETQ. This CDR3 is 16 amino acids long. Trimming took off 3 bases at V and 5 bases at J, with 15 bases between the two ends. The CDR3 nucleotides are TGCGCCAGCAGCTCTCGAGTGGGGAGAAATAATTCACCCCTCCACTTT. This gives the protein CASSSRVGRNNSPLHF.

J is TRBJ2-1 and V is TRBV5-1, with 7 bases that match TRBD1. The ends lost 4 bases at V and 2 bases at J; junction bases unmatched: 3. Looked up from germline, CDR1 is SGHRS and CDR2 is YFSETQ. The CDR3 totals 14 residues. The CDR3 reads CASSLTGPYNEQFF. The CDR3 DNA is TGCGCCAGCAGCCTGACAGGGCCCTACAATGAGCAGTTCTTC.

J is TRBJ1-2 and V is TRBV5-6; TRBD1 aligns across 9 bases. The CDR3 is 16 amino acids. Per the germline V gene, CDR1 is SGHDT and CDR2 is YYEEEE. V lost 4 bases, J lost 2 bases, and 9 bases stayed unmatched. Written as DNA, the CDR3 is TGTGCCAGCAGCCCAGTTGGGACAGGGAGAAACTATGGCTACACCTTC. It encodes CASSPVGTGRNYGYTF.

The rearrangement joins TRBV19 to TRBJ1-2; D is uncertain. The CDR3 is made up of 13 amino acids. V was pared by 7 bases and J by 4 bases, with 13 bases between. CDR1 is LNHDA and CDR2 is SQIVND in the germline V gene (reference sequence). The CDR3 sequence is CASTAGIFYGYTF. In DNA, the CDR3 is TGTGCCAGTACAGCGGGGATCTTCTATGGCTACACCTTC.

V gene TRBV7-6 combines with J gene TRBJ1-6, with a possible D match to TRBD1 (5 bases). Germline V gene data show CDR1 as SGHVS and CDR2 as FNYEAQ. The CDR3 has 15 amino acids. Trimming took off 1 base at V and 5 bases at J, with 9 bases between the two ends. The CDR3 loop reads CASSLVGPDNSPLHF. The DNA of the CDR3 is TGTGCCAGCAGCTTAGTGGGGCCCGATAATTCACCCCTCCACTTT.

The V and J genes are TRBV7-2 and TRBJ2-2, with 8 bases identical to TRBD2. This CDR3 is built from 16 residues. Trimming removed 7 bases from V and 5 bases from J; junction bases left unmatched: 12. CDR1 is SGHTA and CDR2 is FQGNSA in the germline V gene. CDR3 protein: CASIFPEKRETGELFF. As DNA, the CDR3 is TGTGCCAGCATTTTCCCAGAGAAGCGGGAGACCGGGGAGCTGTTTTTT. Combining the CDR3 with reference TRBV7-2 and TRBJ2-2 gives the whole variable domain GAGVSQSPSNKVTEKGKDVELRCDPISGHTALYWYRQSLGQGLEFLIYFQGNSAPDKSGLPSDRFSAERTGGSVSTLTIQRTQQEDSAVYLCASIFPEKRETGELFFGEGSRLTVL.

The CDR3 region has the DNA TGTGCCAGCAGCACCCAAGACTACAACAATGAGCAGTTCTTC. It codes for CASSTQDYNNEQFF. V gene TRBV9 combines with J gene TRBJ2-1; a weak D match, TRBD2 (5 bases). Germline loops: CDR1 SGDLS, CDR2 YYNGEE. The CDR3 spans 14 residues. The V end was cut by 4 bases, the J end by 5 bases, with 13 bases between.

J is TRBJ1-5 and V is TRBV6-5, with TRBD1 matching over 8 bases. With V trimmed by 4 bases and J by 4 bases, 6 bases remained unmatched. Germline-derived CDR1 and CDR2 are MNHEY and SVGAGI. The CDR3 extends over 15 amino acids. The chain's CDR3 is CASSWNRGKNQPQHF. For the CDR3, the DNA is TGTGCCAGCAGTTGGAACAGGGGGAAAAATCAGCCCCAGCATTTT.

This chain connects TRBV5-1 to TRBJ2-5, with unresolved D. V lost 0 bases, J lost 2 bases, and 8 bases lay in between. The CDR3 is made up of 14 amino acids. From germline, CDR1 is SGHRS and CDR2 YFSETQ. The CDR3 DNA is TGCGCCAGCAGCTTGGCTACCAAACAAGAGACCCAGTACTTC. As protein: CASSLATKQETQYF.